Included here is one TCR beta chain sequence, with context. In terms of age and location, participants ranged from roughly 18 to 90 years and lived in under 30 US areas. Participants had their cohort set by participant-reported clinical history. The CDR3 extends over 18 amino acids. CDR1 ENHRY and CDR2 SYGVKD come from the germline V gene. J gave up 2 bases and V 6 bases, and 12 bases lay outside the gene matches. This entry belongs to a study of blood T cell repertoires in COVID-19. Whole-study context: Collection of acute and convalescent COVID-19 samples took place in the United States, Italy and Spain.

This table comes from immunoSEQ multiplex PCR, and its TCRdb copy is limited to in-frame clones, with some not included. Of under 300,000 clones listed, 88% are singletons. This sequence joins TRBV10-3 and TRBJ2-3, with TRBD2 matching 12 bases. The specimen sequenced was PBMCs or T cells enriched from blood (not recorded which). The clonotype was recovered from a woman aged 30 to 39 who had recovered from COVID-19. The CDR3 region has the DNA TGTGCCATCAGCGAAAGAGGGACTAGCGGGTATCCCACAGATACGCAGTATTTT. Amino acids: CAISERGTSGYPTDTQYF.